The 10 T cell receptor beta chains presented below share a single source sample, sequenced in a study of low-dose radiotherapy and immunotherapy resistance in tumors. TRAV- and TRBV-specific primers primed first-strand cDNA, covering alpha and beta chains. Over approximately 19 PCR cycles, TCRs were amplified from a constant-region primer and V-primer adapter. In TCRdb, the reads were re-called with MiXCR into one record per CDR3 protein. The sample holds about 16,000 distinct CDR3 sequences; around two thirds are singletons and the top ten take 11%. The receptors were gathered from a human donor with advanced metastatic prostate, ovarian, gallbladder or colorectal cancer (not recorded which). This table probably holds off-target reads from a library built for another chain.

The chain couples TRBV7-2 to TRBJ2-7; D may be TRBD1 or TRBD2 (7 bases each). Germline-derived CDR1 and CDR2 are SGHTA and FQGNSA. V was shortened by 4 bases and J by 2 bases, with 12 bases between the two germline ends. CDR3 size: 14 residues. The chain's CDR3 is CASSSGGGPYEQYF. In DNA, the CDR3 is TGTGCCAGCAGCTCAGGGGGGGGACCCTACGAGCAGTACTTC.

The CDR3 reads CASSLRGGDPYWNEQFF. The CDR3, as DNA: TGTGCCAGCAGCTTGCGCGGGGGGGACCCCTACTGGAATGAGCAGTTCTTC. The J gene is TRBJ2-1, the V gene TRBV11-2; 9 bases map to TRBD2. Trimming at V came to 3 bases and at J to 7 bases, leaving 13 bases not matched to a gene. The CDR3 loop spans 17 amino acids. Germline-derived CDR1 and CDR2 are SGHAT and FQNNGV.

Here the CDR3 DNA reads TGTGCCAGCAGCTTACTGGGCGGGAGGTGGGCAGATACGCAGTATTTT. Its translation is CASSLLGGRWADTQYF. The V gene is TRBV7-2, the J gene TRBJ2-3, with 8 bases aligning to TRBD2. The germline CDR1 and CDR2 sequences are SGHTA and FQGNSA. CDR3 length: 16 amino acids. The V segment lost 2 bases and the J segment 4 bases; nucleotides outside the gene matches: 8.

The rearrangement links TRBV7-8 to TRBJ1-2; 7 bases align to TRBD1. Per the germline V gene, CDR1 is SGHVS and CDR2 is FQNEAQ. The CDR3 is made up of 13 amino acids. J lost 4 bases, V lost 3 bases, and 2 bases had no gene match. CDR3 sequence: CASSFNRGYGYTF. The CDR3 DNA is TGTGCCAGCAGCTTCAACAGGGGCTATGGCTACACCTTC.

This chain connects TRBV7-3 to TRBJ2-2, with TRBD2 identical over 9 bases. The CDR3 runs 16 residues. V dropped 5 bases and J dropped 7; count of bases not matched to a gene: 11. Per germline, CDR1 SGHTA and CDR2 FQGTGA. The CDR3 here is CASSASTGTSNGELFF. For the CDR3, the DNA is TGTGCCAGCAGCGCTTCCACCGGGACTAGCAACGGGGAGCTGTTTTTT.

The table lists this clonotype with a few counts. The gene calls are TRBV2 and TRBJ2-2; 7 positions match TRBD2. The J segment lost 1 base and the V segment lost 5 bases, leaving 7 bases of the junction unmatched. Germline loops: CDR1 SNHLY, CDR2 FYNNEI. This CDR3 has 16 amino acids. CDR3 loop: CASSKMIAGNTGELFF. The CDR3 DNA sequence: TGTGCCAGCAGTAAGATGATAGCGGGGAACACCGGGGAGCTGTTTTTT.

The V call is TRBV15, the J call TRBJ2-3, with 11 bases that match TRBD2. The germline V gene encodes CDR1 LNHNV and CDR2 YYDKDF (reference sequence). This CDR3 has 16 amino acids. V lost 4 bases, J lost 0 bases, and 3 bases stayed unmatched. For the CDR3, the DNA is TGTGCCACCAGCACGGGGACTAGCGGAAGCACAGATACGCAGTATTTT. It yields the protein CATSTGTSGSTDTQYF. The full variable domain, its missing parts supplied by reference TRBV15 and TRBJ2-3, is DAMVIQNPRYQVTQFGKPVTLSCSQTLNHNVMYWYQQKSSQAPKLLFHYYDKDFNNEADTPDNFQSRRPNTSFCFLDIRSPGLGDTAMYLCATSTGTSGSTDTQYFGPGTRLTVL.

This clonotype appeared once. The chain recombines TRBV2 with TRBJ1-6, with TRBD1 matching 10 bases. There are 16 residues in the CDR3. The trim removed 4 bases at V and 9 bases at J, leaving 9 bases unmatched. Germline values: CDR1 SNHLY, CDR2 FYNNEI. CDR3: CASSGGQGNIISPLHF. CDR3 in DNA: TGTGCCAGCAGTGGGGGACAGGGGAACATTATTTCACCCCTCCACTTT.

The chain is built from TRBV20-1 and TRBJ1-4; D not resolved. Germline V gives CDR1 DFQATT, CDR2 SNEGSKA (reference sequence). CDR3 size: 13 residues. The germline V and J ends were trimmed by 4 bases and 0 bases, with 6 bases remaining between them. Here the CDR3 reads CSATGPTNEKLFF. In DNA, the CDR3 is TGCAGTGCTACCGGACCAACTAATGAAAAACTGTTTTTT.

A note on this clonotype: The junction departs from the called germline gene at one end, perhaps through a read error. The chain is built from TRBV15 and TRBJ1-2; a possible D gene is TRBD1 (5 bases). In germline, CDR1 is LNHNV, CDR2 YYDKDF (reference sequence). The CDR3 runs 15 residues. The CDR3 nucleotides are TGTGCCACCGGCAGAGACCCCCAGGGATCTTATGGCTACACCTTC. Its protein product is CATGRDPQGSYGYTF.